The 25 T cell receptor beta chains below were found in one sample sequenced in a study of cytotoxic CD8 clonotypes in ibrutinib-treated CLL. Assay used: immunoSEQ multiplex PCR; TCRdb lists only in-frame clones, some missing. Among 30,000 to 50,000 clones listed, 65% to 70% were seen once. The sample in question was PBMCs, obtained at disease progression, from a patient treated with ibrutinib. Receptor source: a human donor with chronic lymphocytic leukemia.

This chain links TRBV29-1 with TRBJ2-7, with TRBD1 identical over 7 bases. There are 15 residues in the CDR3. The trim removed 2 bases at V and 3 bases at J, leaving 10 bases unmatched. Germline CDR1 and CDR2: SQVTM and ANQGSEA. The CDR3 region is CSVELLDQGVYEQYF. The CDR3 DNA reads as TGCAGCGTTGAATTATTGGATCAGGGGGTCTACGAGCAGTACTTC.

The V call is TRBV11-3, the J call TRBJ1-3, with TRBD1 identical over 7 bases. The CDR3 totals 17 residues. Germline trimming cut 0 bases from V and 0 bases from J; bases unmatched to any gene: 5. Germline V gene sequence: CDR1 SGHNT, CDR2 YENEEA. This CDR3 is CASSLDAGGSSGNTIYF. The DNA for the CDR3 is TGTGCCAGCAGCTTAGATGCAGGGGGAAGCTCTGGAAACACCATATATTTT.

The chain links TRBV7-8 to TRBJ2-4; D possibly matches TRBD1 or TRBD2 (6 bases each). This CDR3 is built from 14 residues. Germline values: CDR1 SGHVS, CDR2 FQNEAQ. V dropped 5 bases and J dropped 8 bases, with 16 bases sitting between them. The CDR3: CASSPGGLGHIQYF. The DNA for the CDR3 is TGTGCCAGCAGCCCCGGGGGCCTTGGTCACATTCAGTACTTC.

The chain carries TRBV30 and TRBJ1-5; D ambiguous. Trimming left V 6 bases short and J 3 bases short, with 12 bases between. The germline V gene has CDR1 GTSNPN and CDR2 SVGIG (reference sequence). CDR3 length: 13 amino acids. The CDR3 loop reads CACCHPVNQPQHF. The CDR3 DNA reads TGTGCCTGCTGTCATCCGGTCAATCAGCCCCAGCATTTT.

A few counts support this clone. V is TRBV29-1 and J is TRBJ2-7; D is undetermined. Between the trimmed V and J ends, which lost 3 bases and 4 bases, there was a span of 10 bases. This CDR3 contains 12 residues. Per the germline V gene, CDR1 is SQVTM and CDR2 is ANQGSEA. This CDR3 is CSVEGYSYEQYF. Here the CDR3 DNA reads TGCAGCGTTGAGGGCTACTCTTACGAGCAGTACTTC.

The chain employs TRBV6-6 and TRBJ2-5, with D maybe TRBD1 (6 bases). Trimming cost V 5 bases and J 7 bases, with 14 bases left between them. The CDR3 has 13 amino acids. Germline V gene data show CDR1 as MNHNY and CDR2 as SVGAGI (reference sequence). DNA for the CDR3: TGTGCCAGCAGTCAGGGGACGATGGGGACCCAGTACTTC. Its protein is CASSQGTMGTQYF.

This clone was detected a few times. The chain is built from TRBV2 and TRBJ1-5; D not certain. The CDR3 contains 15 residues. Germline V gene sequence: CDR1 SNHLY, CDR2 FYNNEI. The V gene lost 1 base and the J gene lost 3 bases, with 10 bases spanning the gap. CDR3 region: CASSEEGRSNQPQHF. DNA for the CDR3: TGTGCCAGCAGTGAAGAGGGTAGGTCCAATCAGCCCCAGCATTTT.

This sequence joins TRBV30 and TRBJ1-3; 7 bases are shared with TRBD1. Germline assignment: CDR1 GTSNPN and CDR2 SVGIG (reference sequence). The V segment lost 8 bases and the J segment 0 bases; nucleotides outside the gene matches: 10. This CDR3 contains 15 residues. CDR3 nucleotide sequence: TGTGCCAGAAAAGGGGGCCAGAGCTCTGGAAACACCATATATTTT. Encoded protein: CARKGGQSSGNTIYF. Variable domain in full (rest from reference TRBV30 and TRBJ1-3): SQTIHQWPATLVQPVGSPLSLECTVEGTSNPNLYWYRQAAGRGLQLLFYSVGIGQISSEVPQNLSASRPQDRQFILSSKKLLLSDSGFYLCARKGGQSSGNTIYFGEGSWLTVV.

The chain joins TRBV11-3 to TRBJ1-1; D not resolved. V lost 5 bases to trimming and J lost 6 bases, with 13 bases between them. The CDR3 consists of 13 residues. Germline V gives CDR1 SGHNT, CDR2 YENEEA. Written as DNA, the CDR3 is TGTGCCAGCAGCCTTAATGGTTACTCTGAAGCTTTCTTT. This translates into CASSLNGYSEAFF. Complete variable domain (other parts from reference TRBV11-3 and TRBJ1-1): EAGVVQSPRYKIIEKKQPVAFWCNPISGHNTLYWYLQNLGQGPELLIRYENEEAVDDSQLPKDRFSAERLKGVDSTLKIQPAELGDSAVYLCASSLNGYSEAFFGQGTRLTVV.

The J gene is TRBJ1-4, the V gene TRBV19; 8 nucleotides align to TRBD1. After removal of 10 bases from V and 2 bases from J, the junction contained 9 bases not matched to a gene. CDR1 and CDR2 (germline): LNHDA, SQIVND (reference sequence). The CDR3 runs to 15 residues. This CDR3 reads CATLTGEGTNEKLFF. Written as DNA, the CDR3 is TGTGCCACCCTGACAGGGGAGGGTACTAATGAAAAACTGTTTTTT.

The gene calls are TRBV11-3 and TRBJ2-7; 7 bases line up with TRBD2. CDR1 and CDR2 from the germline V gene are SGHNT and YENEEA. V lost 4 bases and J lost 4; bases outside the gene matches: 7. This CDR3 has 14 residues. In DNA form, the CDR3 reads TGTGCCAGCAGCTCTGGGACGGGGGGATACGAGCAGTACTTC. Protein sequence: CASSSGTGGYEQYF.

The V call is TRBV9, the J call TRBJ2-2; weak D call: TRBD1 (6 bases). V dropped 2 bases and J dropped 7 bases, with 12 bases sitting between them. The V gene's germline CDR1 is SGDLS and CDR2 YYNGEE. The CDR3 consists of 14 residues. CDR3 sequence (DNA): TGTGCCAGCAGCGTTCGACAGGTTCTCGGGGAGCTGTTTTTT. Translated, it gives CASSVRQVLGELFF.

The chain carries TRBV7-2 and TRBJ2-2, with 11 bases aligning to TRBD2. CDR1 is SGHTA, CDR2 FQGNSA, per germline. The CDR3 totals 19 residues. V dropped 5 bases and J dropped 4; count of bases not matched to a gene: 15. DNA for the CDR3: TGTGCCAGCAGCCGGCGACTAGCGGGGACATCCTATGGCACCGGGGAGCTGTTTTTT. It yields the protein CASSRRLAGTSYGTGELFF. The whole variable domain, filled in from reference TRBV7-2 and TRBJ2-2, reads GAGVSQSPSNKVTEKGKDVELRCDPISGHTALYWYRQSLGQGLEFLIYFQGNSAPDKSGLPSDRFSAERTGGSVSTLTIQRTQQEDSAVYLCASSRRLAGTSYGTGELFFGEGSRLTVL.

V and J are TRBV7-2 and TRBJ2-6; a possible D gene is TRBD1 (6 bases). Trimming took 5 bases from V and 0 from J, leaving 20 bases between them. Germline-derived CDR1 and CDR2 are SGHTA and FQGNSA. The length of the CDR3 is 19 residues. The CDR3 loop is CASSPVRTGILSGANVLTF. The CDR3 DNA reads as TGTGCCAGCAGCCCGGTGAGAACAGGGATACTCTCTGGGGCCAACGTCCTGACTTTC.

This clone was counted between two and nine times. The chain combines TRBV9 with TRBJ2-1, with D perhaps matching TRBD2 (6 bases). The V end lost 0 bases, the J end lost 0 bases, and 16 bases lay between the germline ends. The CDR3 loop spans 18 amino acids. Germline V gives CDR1 SGDLS, CDR2 YYNGEE. CDR3 in amino acids: CASSVDPRRGVSYNEQFF. CDR3 coding DNA: TGTGCCAGCAGCGTAGATCCTAGGCGGGGTGTCTCCTACAATGAGCAGTTCTTC.

The rearrangement links TRBV30 to TRBJ1-5, with a possible D match to TRBD1 (6 bases). From germline, CDR1 is GTSNPN and CDR2 SVGIG (reference sequence). The V end lost 2 bases, the J end lost 3 bases, and 11 bases lay between the germline ends. CDR3 length: 14 amino acids. This CDR3 is CAWSRTDTNQPQHF. The CDR3, as DNA: TGTGCCTGGAGTCGGACAGATACCAATCAGCCCCAGCATTTT.

This clone was observed a few times. V and J are TRBV27 and TRBJ1-2; the D is unclear. Germline CDR1 is MNHEY and CDR2 is SMNVEV (reference sequence). Trimming left V 5 bases short and J 2 bases short, with 12 bases between. CDR3 length equals 14 residues. CDR3 nucleotides: TGTGCCAGCAGTCCCTGGACCGGAAACTATGGCTACACCTTC. This encodes CASSPWTGNYGYTF.

This clone appeared once. The J gene is TRBJ2-7, the V gene TRBV4-3, with D perhaps matching TRBD2 (7 bases). Per the germline V gene, CDR1 is LGHNA and CDR2 is YSLEER. Trimming took 1 base from V and 4 from J, leaving 17 bases between them. CDR3 length equals 16 residues. The CDR3 nucleotides are TGCGCCAGCAGCCAAGCCTACCGGGGGGCTAGGTACGAGCAGTACTTC. Its protein product is CASSQAYRGARYEQYF.

The rearrangement uses TRBV13 and TRBJ2-1; no definite D call. The germline CDR1 and CDR2 sequences are PRHDT and FYEKMQ (reference sequence). The V gene lost 0 bases and the J gene lost 7 bases, with 13 bases spanning the gap. This CDR3 contains 15 residues. The CDR3 DNA sequence: TGTGCCAGCAGCTTAGGTATGCCAGCTTCGAATGAGCAGTTCTTC. This translates into CASSLGMPASNEQFF.

The V call is TRBV10-1, the J call TRBJ2-1; tentatively, D is TRBD2 (6 bases). The germline V gene encodes CDR1 WNHNN and CDR2 SYGVQD (reference sequence). V lost 0 bases, J lost 0 bases, and 9 bases lay in between. The CDR3 sequence is 16 residues long. Here the CDR3 DNA reads TGCGCCAGCAGTGAGTCGGAGGGCAGCTCCTACAATGAGCAGTTCTTC. Amino acid sequence: CASSESEGSSYNEQFF.

This clone is medium-sized in the sample. The chain employs TRBV4-1 and TRBJ2-2, with TRBD2 identical over 10 bases. Germline lookup yields CDR1 MGHRA and CDR2 YSYEKL. This CDR3 contains 20 residues. Trimming at V came to 1 base and at J to 3 bases, leaving 14 bases not matched to a gene. CDR3 DNA: TGCGCCAGCAGCCAAGGCCAGGGTGTAGCGAGCGGGAGGGACACCGGGGAGCTGTTTTTT. Translation gives CASSQGQGVASGRDTGELFF.

This sequence joins TRBV7-2 and TRBJ1-6; no definite D call. V dropped 7 bases and J dropped 2 bases, with 15 bases sitting between them. This CDR3 has 16 residues. Looked up from germline, CDR1 is SGHTA and CDR2 is FQGNSA. The CDR3 DNA is TGTGCCAGCACCACCATCGGCGGCGCCTATAATTCACCCCTCCACTTT. Protein sequence: CASTTIGGAYNSPLHF.

This clone was seen only a few times. The CDR3 DNA is TGTGCCAGCAGCCCAGGAAATACCGGGGAGCTGTTTTTT. This encodes CASSPGNTGELFF. The gene calls are TRBV6-5 and TRBJ2-2; no clear D. Germline CDR1 reads MNHEY; CDR2 reads SVGAGI. The CDR3 totals 13 residues. Trimming left V 6 bases short and J 5 bases short, with 10 bases between.

Only a few counts were recorded for this clone. The chain uses TRBV2 and TRBJ2-1, with 7 positions matching TRBD1. CDR3 length equals 16 residues. Germline values: CDR1 SNHLY, CDR2 FYNNEI. V lost 4 bases and J lost 4; bases outside the gene matches: 10. CDR3 loop: CASSGDSRGYYNEQFF. The CDR3 DNA follows: TGTGCCAGCAGTGGGGACAGCCGCGGGTATTACAATGAGCAGTTCTTC.

The chain uses TRBV4-1 and TRBJ2-6; 8 bases fit TRBD1. The V and J ends lost 0 bases and 0 bases, in that order; junction bases with no gene match: 7. Germline CDR1 is MGHRA and CDR2 is YSYEKL. This CDR3 spans 19 amino acids. As DNA, the CDR3 is TGCGCCAGCAGCCAAGAAGTTCAGGGGGCAAACTCTGGGGCCAACGTCCTGACTTTC. It encodes CASSQEVQGANSGANVLTF.